A single sample is the source of the 3 T cell receptor beta chains below, sequenced in a study of CD8+CD57+ T cells in acquired aplastic anemia (dated by TCRdb to between 2017 and 2018). Expansion of CD8+CD57+ cells had been shown by flow cytometry in the patients chosen for sequencing. For sequencing, an Illumina HiSeq 2000 was employed. Genomic DNA served as template for TCR beta VDJ combination and CDR3 sequence profiling. Through fastp at Q25 and MiXCR, TCRdb rebuilt clones from the public reads, retaining in-frame beta chains. Each CDR3 protein gets just one entry, which takes the most common genes and DNA from the rows behind it. Present in this sample are about half a million distinct CDR3 sequences, over 25% of which were seen just once. The ten largest clones add up to roughly 0.8% of the sample. Sequencing was carried out using sorted CD4+, CD8+, or CD8+CD57+ T cells (not recorded which) from PBMCs. These TCRs come from a human donor with aplastic anemia.

This clonotype came up a few times. The chain has TRBV19 and TRBJ1-6; no clear D gene. The germline V gene has CDR1 LNHDA and CDR2 SQIVND (reference sequence). With 9 bases removed from V and 8 bases from J, the gap between germline ends came to 20 bases. The CDR3 totals 15 residues. The CDR3 region has the DNA TGTGCCAGCAGTGTCCAACCCGAAGGAGATTCACCCCTCCACTTT. As protein: CASSVQPEGDSPLHF. The whole variable domain, filled in from reference TRBV19 and TRBJ1-6, reads DGGITQSPKYLFRKEGQNVTLSCEQNLNHDAMYWYRQDPGQGLRLIYYSQIVNDFQKGDIAEGYSVSREKKESFPLTVTSAQKNPTAFYLCASSVQPEGDSPLHFGNGTRLTVT.

This clonotype was observed many times. This chain uses TRBV24-1 with TRBJ2-3, with D possibly matching TRBD1 (6 bases). CDR1 is KGHDR, CDR2 SFDVKD, per germline. V was clipped by 4 bases and J by 2 bases, with 18 bases between them. This CDR3 is 17 amino acids long. CDR3 residues: CATSDPVSGQTTDTQYF. DNA of the CDR3: TGTGCCACCAGTGACCCCGTTTCAGGACAGACCACAGATACGCAGTATTTT.

At least ten counts were recorded for this clonotype. The chain is built from TRBV2 and TRBJ2-1, with 7 bases that match TRBD2. Looked up from germline, CDR1 is SNHLY and CDR2 is FYNNEI. The CDR3 extends over 14 amino acids. The ends lost 4 bases at V and 4 bases at J; junction bases unmatched: 4. CDR3 in amino acids: CASSGSGAYNEQFF. CDR3 sequence (DNA): TGTGCCAGCAGTGGAAGCGGGGCTTACAATGAGCAGTTCTTC. Full variable domain (remainder filled in from reference TRBV2 and TRBJ2-1): EPEVTQTPSHQVTQMGQEVILRCVPISNHLYFYWYRQILGQKVEFLVSFYNNEISEKSEIFDDQFSVERPDGSNFTLKIRSTKLEDSAMYFCASSGSGAYNEQFFGPGTRLTVL.